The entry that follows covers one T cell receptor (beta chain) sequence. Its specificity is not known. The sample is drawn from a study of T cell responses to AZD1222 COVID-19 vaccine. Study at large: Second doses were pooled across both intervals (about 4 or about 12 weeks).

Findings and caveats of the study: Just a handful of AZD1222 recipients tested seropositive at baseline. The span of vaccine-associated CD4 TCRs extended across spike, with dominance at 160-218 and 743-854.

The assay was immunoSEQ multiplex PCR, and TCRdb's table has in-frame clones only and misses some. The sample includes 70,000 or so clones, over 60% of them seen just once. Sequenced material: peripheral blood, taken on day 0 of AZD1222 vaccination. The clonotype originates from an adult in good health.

The CDR3 nucleotides read TGTGCCAGCAGCTATAGGACAGGGTACAATGAGCAGTTCTTC. As protein: CASSYRTGYNEQFF. The chain couples TRBV7-8 to TRBJ2-1, with 8 nucleotides matching TRBD1. The length of the CDR3 is 14 residues. The germline CDR1 and CDR2 sequences are SGHVS and FQNEAQ. The junction had 3 bases not matched to a gene; V was cut back by 4 bases and J by 4 bases.